This TCR beta chain emerged from a study of cytomegalovirus exposure and HLA in healthy donors. As for the study in general: The roughly 130 validation repertoires, a later analysis reported, used the same platform as the 550 to 700 repertoires from the first cohort.

Only in-frame clones appear in the TCRdb table, and some are missing; sequencing was by immunoSEQ multiplex PCR. The repertoire holds 260,000 or so clones, with about 90% as singletons. General study points: One later analysis, an examination of the roughly 130 validation repertoires, found that first-cohort TCR clusters tended to co-occur in them.

For this clone: Its target is unknown.

The germline V and J ends were trimmed by 5 bases and 3 bases, with 12 bases remaining between them. The CDR3 covers 14 residues. Looked up from germline, CDR1 is MDHEN and CDR2 is SYDVKM. Sequences were obtained from PBMCs. This rearrangement joins TRBV28 to TRBJ2-3; D may be TRBD1 or TRBD2 (5 bases each). This receptor was identified in a woman between 25 and 40 years old in good health and CMV-seronegative. The CDR3 sequence is CASSNRDVTDTQYF. CDR3 bases: TGTGCCAGCAGTAACCGGGACGTAACAGATACGCAGTATTTT.